This TCR beta chain is drawn from a study of beta chain features in type 1 diabetes. Findings of the study overall: When Type 1 diabetes patients were examined, their TCRB CDR3s proved moderately but significantly shorter in all four CD4+ subsets. Shorter templates might be favored by PCR, equally in patients and controls.

In this sample, this clone turned up a few times. Antigen: not known. Every isolated RNA sample was fully reverse transcribed, so sequencing captured expressed TCRB transcripts. Here immunoSEQ multiplex PCR was the method, and the copy in TCRdb shows in-frame clones only, minus some. The table lists over 150,000 clones, 7.5% to 8.5% of them singletons. Germline CDR1 reads SGHDN; CDR2 reads FVKESK. Trimming removed 5 bases from V and 5 bases from J; junction bases left unmatched: 5. The CDR3 loop spans 14 amino acids. The rearrangement links TRBV14 to TRBJ2-2, with 7 bases identical to TRBD1. Sequencing was carried out using central memory CD4+ T cells from blood. The source is a man aged 18-30 years with type 1 diabetes. The CDR3 nucleotides read TGTGCCAGCAGCGTACAGGGGTGGACCGGGGAGCTGTTTTTT. Protein product: CASSVQGWTGELFF. Full variable domain (rest looked up from reference TRBV14 and TRBJ2-2): EAGVTQFPSHSVIEKGQTVTLRCDPISGHDNLYWYRRVMGKEIKFLLHFVKESKQDESGMPNNRFLAERTGGTYSTLKVQPAELEDSGVYFCASSVQGWTGELFFGEGSRLTVL.